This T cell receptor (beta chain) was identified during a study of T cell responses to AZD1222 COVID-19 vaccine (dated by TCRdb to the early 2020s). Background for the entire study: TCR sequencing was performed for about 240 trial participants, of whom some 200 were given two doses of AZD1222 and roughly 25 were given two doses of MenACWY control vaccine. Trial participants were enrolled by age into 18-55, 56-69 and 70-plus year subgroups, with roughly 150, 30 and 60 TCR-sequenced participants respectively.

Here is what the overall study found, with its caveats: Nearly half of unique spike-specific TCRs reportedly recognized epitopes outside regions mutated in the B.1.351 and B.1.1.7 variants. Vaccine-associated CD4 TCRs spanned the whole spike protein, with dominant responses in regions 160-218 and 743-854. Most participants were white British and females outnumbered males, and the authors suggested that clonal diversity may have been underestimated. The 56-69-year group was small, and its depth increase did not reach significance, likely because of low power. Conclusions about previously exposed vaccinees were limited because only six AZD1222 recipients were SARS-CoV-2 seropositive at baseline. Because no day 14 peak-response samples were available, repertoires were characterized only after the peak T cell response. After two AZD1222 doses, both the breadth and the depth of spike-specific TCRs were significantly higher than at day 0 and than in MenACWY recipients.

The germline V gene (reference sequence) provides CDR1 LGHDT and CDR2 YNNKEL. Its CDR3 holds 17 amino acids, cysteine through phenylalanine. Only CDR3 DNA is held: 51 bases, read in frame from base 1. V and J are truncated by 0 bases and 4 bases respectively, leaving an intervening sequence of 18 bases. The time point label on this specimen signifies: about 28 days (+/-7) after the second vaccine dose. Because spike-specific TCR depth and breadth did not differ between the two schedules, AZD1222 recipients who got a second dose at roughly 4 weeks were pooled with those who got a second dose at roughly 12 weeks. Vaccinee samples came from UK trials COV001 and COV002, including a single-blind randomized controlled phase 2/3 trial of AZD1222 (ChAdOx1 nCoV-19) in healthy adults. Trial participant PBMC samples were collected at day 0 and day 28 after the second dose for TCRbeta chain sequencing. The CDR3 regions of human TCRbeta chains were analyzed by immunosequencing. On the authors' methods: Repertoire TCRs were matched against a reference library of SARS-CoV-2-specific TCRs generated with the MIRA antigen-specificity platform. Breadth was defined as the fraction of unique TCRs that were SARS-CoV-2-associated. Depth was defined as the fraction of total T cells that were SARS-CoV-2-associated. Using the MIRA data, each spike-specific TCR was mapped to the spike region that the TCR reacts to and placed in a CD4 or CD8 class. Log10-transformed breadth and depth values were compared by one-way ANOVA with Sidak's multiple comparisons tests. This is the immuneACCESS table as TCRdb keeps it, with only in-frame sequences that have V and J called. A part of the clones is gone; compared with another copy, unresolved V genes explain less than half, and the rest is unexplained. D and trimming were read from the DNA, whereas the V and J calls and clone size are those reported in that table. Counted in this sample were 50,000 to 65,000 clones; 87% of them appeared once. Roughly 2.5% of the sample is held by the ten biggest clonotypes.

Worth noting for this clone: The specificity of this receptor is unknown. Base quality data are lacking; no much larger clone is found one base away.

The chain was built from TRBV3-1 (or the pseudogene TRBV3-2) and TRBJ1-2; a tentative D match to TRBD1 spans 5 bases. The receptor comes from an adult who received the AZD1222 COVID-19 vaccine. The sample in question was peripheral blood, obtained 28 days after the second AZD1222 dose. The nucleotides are TGTGCCAGCAGCCAAGATCGGGGCTTCTCCCTGGGCTATGGCTACACCTTC. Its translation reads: CASSQDRGFSLGYGYTF.